The rows below give T cell receptor beta chains drawn from one sample of a study of blood T cell repertoires in COVID-19. This table comes from immunoSEQ multiplex PCR, and its TCRdb copy is limited to in-frame clones, with some not included. The sample has approximately 200,000 clones; roughly nine tenths are singletons. Sequencing was performed on peripheral blood. The receptors originated from a man in his sixties or seventies with active or convalescent COVID-19. CDR3s include the opening cysteine and the closing phenylalanine or tryptophan. D genes are given only for firm matches. Expanded clones get a size class; other rows say once, few or many, or leave the size out.

>TRBJ1-4|TRBV7-8|13|-|-
TGTGCCAGCAGCTTAGTACAGAATGAAAAACTGTTTTTT
CASSLVQNEKLFF
>TRBJ1-5|TRBV7-9|16|-|TRBD1
TGTGCCAGCAGCTTAGAGGGCAGGGGGCTGGTAGGGCCCCAGCATTTT
CASSLEGRGLVGPQHF
>TRBJ1-5|TRBV18|17|-|TRBD1
TGTGCCAGCTCCCGATCGACAGGGGAGGAGGTCAATCAGCCCCAGCATTTT
CASSRSTGEEVNQPQHF
>TRBJ1-5|TRBV9|16|-|-
TGTGCCAGCAGCGTAGGGGTAGGAGGGATCAATCAGCCCCAGCATTTT
CASSVGVGGINQPQHF
>TRBJ2-2|TRBV5-8|16|-|TRBD1
TGTGCCAGCAGTGGGGACAGGGCCCAAGTCACCGGGGAGCTGTTTTTT
CASSGDRAQVTGELFF
>TRBJ1-4|TRBV18|14|-|-
TGTGCCAGCTCACCAAGGGGCCGGGTTGAAAAACTGTTTTTT
CASSPRGRVEKLFF
>TRBJ1-3|TRBV6-5|14|-|TRBD1
TGTGCCACCGACAGGGGGCGATCTGGAAACACCATATATTTT
CATDRGRSGNTIYF
>TRBJ2-1|TRBV6-2/TRBV6-3|16|-|-
TGTGCCAGCAGTTACTCGGCGGGGGCCCTATACAATGAGCAGTTCTTC
CASSYSAGALYNEQFF
>TRBJ2-7|TRBV12-2|20|-|-
TGTGCAAGTCGCTTAGGAAGGCAGGGATCTAGCGGGAGCTCCCTCTACGAGCAGTACTTC
CASRLGRQGSSGSSLYEQYF
>TRBJ2-3|TRBV20-1|15|-|TRBD2
TGCAGTGCTAGTAAGTTAGCGGGAGTCGCAGATACGCAGTATTTT
CSASKLAGVADTQYF
>TRBJ1-6|TRBV6-4|16|-|-
TGTGCCAGCAGTGACTCGCAAGCGTATGATAATTCACCCCTCCACTTT
CASSDSQAYDNSPLHF
>TRBJ2-5|TRBV5-4|14|-|TRBD2
TGTGCCAGCAGTCCTGGGGGGGGGAAAGAGACCCAGTACTTC
CASSPGGGKETQYF
>TRBJ1-1|TRBV29-1|10|-|-
TGCAGCGTACGCCGGACTGAAGCTTTCTTT
CSVRRTEAFF
>TRBJ2-1|TRBV6-2/TRBV6-3|17|-|-
TGTGCCAGCAGCCACGCCGGGGGAAGCGGGCCGTACAATGAGCAGTTCTTC
CASSHAGGSGPYNEQFF
>TRBJ1-2|TRBV2|14|-|TRBD1
TGTGCCAGCACTAGTGGACAGGGCAAGGGAGGCTACACCTTC
CASTSGQGKGGYTF
>TRBJ2-7|TRBV4-3|16|-|-
TGCGCCAGCAGCCAAGATCGGGCTAGCGAGGCCTACGAGCAGTACTTC
CASSQDRASEAYEQYF
>TRBJ2-3|TRBV5-4|16|-|TRBD1
TGTGCCAGCAGCTTAGGTGGGCAGGGGGCAACAGATACGCAGTATTTT
CASSLGGQGATDTQYF
>TRBJ2-2|TRBV6-4|13|few|-
TGTGCCAGCAGTGACGGCCCCACCGGGGAGCTGTTTTTT
CASSDGPTGELFF